This T cell receptor beta chain is drawn from a study of OX40 agonist ivuxolimab in advanced cancers. This clone was seen more than once but under ten times. Germline V gene sequence: CDR1 LGHNA, CDR2 YNFKEQ. This CDR3 is built from 15 residues. The V end was cut by 1 base, the J end by 3 bases, with 12 bases between. Here immunoSEQ multiplex PCR was the method, and the copy in TCRdb shows in-frame clones only, minus some. The sample consists of some 32,000 clones, less than 90% of them appearing once. The specimen comprised CD4+ or CD8+ T cells sorted from blood, sampled in a trial of the OX40 agonist ivuxolimab. V usage is TRBV4-2 and J usage is TRBJ1-2; D gene uncertain. The receptor was derived from an adult with an advanced solid tumor such as melanoma, head and neck, liver or kidney cancer. The CDR3 DNA reads as TGTGCCAGCAGCCAAGGTGGGAACAGCGACTATGGCTACACCTTC. Protein product: CASSQGGNSDYGYTF.